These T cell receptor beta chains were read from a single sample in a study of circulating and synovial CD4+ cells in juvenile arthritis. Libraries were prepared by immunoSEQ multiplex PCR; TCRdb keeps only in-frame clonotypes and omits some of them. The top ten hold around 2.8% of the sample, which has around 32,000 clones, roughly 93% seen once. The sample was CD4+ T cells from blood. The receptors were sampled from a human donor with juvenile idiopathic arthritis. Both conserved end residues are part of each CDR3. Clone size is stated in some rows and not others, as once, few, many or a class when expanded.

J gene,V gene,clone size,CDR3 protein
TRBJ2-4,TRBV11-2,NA,CASSLLGLAGWKNIQYF
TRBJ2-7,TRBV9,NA,CASSGRSGSDSYEQYF
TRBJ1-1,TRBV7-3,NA,CASSPGHPNTEAFF
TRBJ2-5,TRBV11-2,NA,CASSWDSQETQYF
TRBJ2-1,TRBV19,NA,CASSPRTSGRTYNEQFF
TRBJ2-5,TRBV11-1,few,CASSLGPGIGETQYF
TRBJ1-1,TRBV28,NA,CASSLRGRGNTEAFF
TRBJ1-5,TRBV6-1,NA,CASSEANRGNQPQHF
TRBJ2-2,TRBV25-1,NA,CASHDRATTGELFF
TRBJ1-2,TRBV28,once,CASRSSGGGYGYTF
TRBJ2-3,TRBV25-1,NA,CASRDTGTDTQYF
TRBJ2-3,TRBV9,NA,CASSVGLARVNADTQYF
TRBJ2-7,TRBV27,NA,CASSLKVPRGLAYSYEQYF
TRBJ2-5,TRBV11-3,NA,CASSLGVAGFGTQYF
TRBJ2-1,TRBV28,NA,CASSLWWGGGEQFF
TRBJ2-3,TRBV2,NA,CASIRERGTDTQYF
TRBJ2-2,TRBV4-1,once,CASSSGLRNTGELFF
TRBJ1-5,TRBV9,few,CASSATGYSNQPQHF
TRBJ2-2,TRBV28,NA,CASIPKVAGAGELFF
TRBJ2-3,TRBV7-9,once,CASSVNYLIATDTQYF
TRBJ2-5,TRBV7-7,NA,CASSLDRGWKTQYF
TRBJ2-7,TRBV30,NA,CAWNQPRQGTYEQYF
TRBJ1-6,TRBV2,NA,CASSEKYGSTPLHF
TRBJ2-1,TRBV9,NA,CASSVEPSGSSYNEQFF
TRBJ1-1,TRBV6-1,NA,CASSESRDTEAFF
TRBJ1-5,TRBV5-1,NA,CASSIGQDYSNQPQHF
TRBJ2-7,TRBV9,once,CASSPRGSYEQYF
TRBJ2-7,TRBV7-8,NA,CASSLQDSYEQYF
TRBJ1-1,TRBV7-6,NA,CASSPGGRYTEAFF
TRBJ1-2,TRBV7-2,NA,CASSLGGSEAVYGYTF
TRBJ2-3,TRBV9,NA,CASSPRTSGRTDTQYF
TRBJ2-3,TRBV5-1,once,CASSTLAGSTDTQYF
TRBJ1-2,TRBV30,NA,CACSTGALLRTTF
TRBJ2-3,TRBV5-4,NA,CASSLIAPSTDTQYF
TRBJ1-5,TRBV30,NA,CAWSAVRGNQPQHF
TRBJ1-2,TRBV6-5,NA,CASSYSGQGNGYTF
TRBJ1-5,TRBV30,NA,CADDRAEDQPQHF
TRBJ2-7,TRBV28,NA,CATRLAGDVREQYF
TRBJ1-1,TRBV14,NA,CASSHTPGGTEAFF
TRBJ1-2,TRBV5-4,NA,CASSLAANYGYTF
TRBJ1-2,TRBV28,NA,CASSLSTGDGYTF
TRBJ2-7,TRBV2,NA,CASRPLRGGFSHEQYF
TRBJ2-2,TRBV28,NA,CASNIGGSGTGELFF
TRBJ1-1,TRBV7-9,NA,CASSLSPPQARNEAFF
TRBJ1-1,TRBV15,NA,CATSTQRVNTEAFF
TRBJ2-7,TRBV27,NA,CASSRDSPYEQYF
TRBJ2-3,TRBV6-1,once,CASSVPSGVTDTQYF
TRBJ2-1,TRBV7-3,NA,CASSPSRLAGEYEQFF
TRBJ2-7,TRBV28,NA,CASSPSGLAGTYEQYF
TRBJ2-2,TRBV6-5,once,CASSYSLVPGELFF
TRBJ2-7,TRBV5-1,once,CASRVDTSGALEQYF
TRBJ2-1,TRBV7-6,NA,CASSSGTSEYNEQFF